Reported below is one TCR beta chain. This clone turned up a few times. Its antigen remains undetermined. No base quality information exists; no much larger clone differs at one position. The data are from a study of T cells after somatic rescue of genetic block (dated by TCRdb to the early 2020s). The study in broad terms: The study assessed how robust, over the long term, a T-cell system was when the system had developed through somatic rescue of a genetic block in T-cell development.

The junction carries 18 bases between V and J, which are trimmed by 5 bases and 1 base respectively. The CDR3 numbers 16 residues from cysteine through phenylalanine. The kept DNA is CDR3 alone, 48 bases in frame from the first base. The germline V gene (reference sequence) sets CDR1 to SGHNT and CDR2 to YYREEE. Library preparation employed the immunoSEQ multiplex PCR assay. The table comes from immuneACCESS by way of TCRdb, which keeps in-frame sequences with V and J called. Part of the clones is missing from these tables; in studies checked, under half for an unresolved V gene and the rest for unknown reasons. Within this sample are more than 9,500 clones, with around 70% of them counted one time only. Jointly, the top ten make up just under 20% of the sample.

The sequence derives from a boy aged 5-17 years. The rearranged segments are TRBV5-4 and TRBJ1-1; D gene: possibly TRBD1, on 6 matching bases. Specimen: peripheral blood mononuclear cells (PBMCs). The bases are TGTGCCAGCAGGGTGAGAACAGGGAGGGGGAACACTGAAGCTTTCTTT. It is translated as CASRVRTGRGNTEAFF.